This TCR beta chain appears in the sequencing data of a study of shared clonotypes between healthy human individuals. Points from the study as a whole: Non-shared clonotypes were found to have lower generation probabilities than the clonotypes that were shared by all four of the sorted-subset donors.

Of note for this clone: Its antigen remains unidentified. Other DNA sequences in this specimen translate into the identical CDR3.

Losses at the gene ends were 1 base for V and 7 bases for J; bases not matched to a gene: 3. Germline CDR1 reads LGHNA; CDR2 reads YSLEER. The CDR3 loop spans 14 amino acids. The repertoire was sequenced with immunoSEQ multiplex PCR; TCRdb's copy has only in-frame clones and lacks some. The sample shows a few million clones, about 92% of them seen only once. This chain uses TRBV4-3 with TRBJ1-4; 7 bases map to TRBD1. Input material: naive CD4+ T cells sorted from blood. As to subset: CD45RA+ positively selected. This sequence was found in a man aged 18 to 29 in good health. The CDR3 reads CASSQGQGGEKLFF. DNA for the CDR3: TGCGCCAGCAGCCAAGGACAGGGTGGTGAAAAACTGTTTTTT.